This TCR beta chain is from a study of shared clonotypes between healthy human individuals. Produced via immunoSEQ multiplex PCR; TCRdb's table is partial and in-frame only. The table records just over 2,000,000 clones, less than 95% of them present only once. Positively selected for CCR7, the CD45RO-negative cells used as naive CD8 cells excluded terminally differentiated effector memory CD45RA+ cells. V lost 1 base and J lost 10; bases outside the gene matches: 9. This CDR3 comprises 16 residues. Germline CDR1 and CDR2: MGHRA and YSYEKL. The sample consisted of naive CD8+ T cells sorted from blood. This sequence was found in a man younger than 35 in good health. The chain is built from TRBV4-1 and TRBJ2-1, with TRBD2 matching over 11 bases. The CDR3 region has the DNA TGCGCCAGCAGCCAAGCGCCGGGACTAGCGGAGGGGGAGCAGTTCTTC. Protein product: CASSQAPGLAEGEQFF.